This T cell receptor (beta chain) was recorded in a study of T cell repertoires in aging, cancer and after chemotherapy. Rearranged V-D-J TRB sequences were amplified with a mixed TRB-A/B primer pool. TCRdb reanalysed the multiplex PCR reads using MiXCR and keeps one entry per CDR3 protein. Of fewer than 6,000 distinct CDR3 sequences in the sample, less than 30% were seen once. Germline V CDR1 and CDR2: MRHNA, SNTAGT. CDR3 length equals 13 residues. The trim removed 0 bases at V and 8 bases at J, leaving 0 bases unmatched. Amplification of TCR beta used genomic DNA extracted from peripheral blood. This clonotype counts as medium-sized.

The clonotype was recovered from a human donor with a solid tumor. The specimen sequenced was blood. The chain employs TRBV6-4 and TRBJ2-1; 8 positions match TRBD1. The CDR3 protein is CASSDSDRDEQFF. The CDR3 DNA is TGTGCCAGCAGTGACTCGGACAGGGATGAGCAGTTCTTC.